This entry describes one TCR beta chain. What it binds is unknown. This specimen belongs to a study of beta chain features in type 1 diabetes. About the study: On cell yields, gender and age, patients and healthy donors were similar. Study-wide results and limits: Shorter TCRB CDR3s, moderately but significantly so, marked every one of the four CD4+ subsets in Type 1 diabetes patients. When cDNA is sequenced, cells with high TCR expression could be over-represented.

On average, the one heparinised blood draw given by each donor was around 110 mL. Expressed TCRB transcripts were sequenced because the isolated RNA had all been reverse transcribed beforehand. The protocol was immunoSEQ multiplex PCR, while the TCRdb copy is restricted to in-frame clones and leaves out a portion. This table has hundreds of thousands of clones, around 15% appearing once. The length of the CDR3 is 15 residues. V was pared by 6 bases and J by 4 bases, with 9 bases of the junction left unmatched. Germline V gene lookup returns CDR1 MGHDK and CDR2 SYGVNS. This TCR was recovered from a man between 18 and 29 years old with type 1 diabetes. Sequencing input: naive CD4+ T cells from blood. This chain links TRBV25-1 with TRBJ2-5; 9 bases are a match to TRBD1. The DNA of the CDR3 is TGTGCCAGCAGCCAGCCGGGACAGGGTCCAGAGACCCAGTACTTC. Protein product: CASSQPGQGPETQYF.